The rows below give T cell receptor beta chains drawn from one sample of a study of immunodeficiency. The assay was immunoSEQ multiplex PCR, and TCRdb's table has in-frame clones only and misses some. The data hold several thousand clones, with around 91% observed a single time. Sample: CD8+ T cells from blood. Receptor source: a human donor in good health. The CDR3 runs from the conserved cysteine through the conserved F or W. D genes are given only for firm matches. A clone size is listed for some rows: how often the clone was seen (once, few, many), or a class if it is expanded.

d_call j_call clone_size v_call cdr3_nt cdr3_aa
NA TRBJ1-1 NA TRBV19 TGTGCCAGTAGTATAGATCGTCCCGGGAACACTGAAGCTTTCTTT CASSIDRPGNTEAFF
NA TRBJ1-2 NA TRBV6-5 TGTGCCAGCAGTTCCACGACAGTCTCTAACTATGGCTACACCTTC CASSSTTVSNYGYTF
NA TRBJ2-7 NA TRBV15 TGTGCCACCAGCAGAGAAGGGCCTGGCGTGGACGAGCAGTACTTC CATSREGPGVDEQYF
NA TRBJ1-1 NA TRBV2 TGTGCCACCGAAATTTCAGGGAAAGCTTTCTTT CATEISGKAFF
TRBD1 TRBJ1-5 NA TRBV6-5 TGTGCCAGCAGTTTAAGACAGGGTAGCAATCAGCCCCAGCATTTT CASSLRQGSNQPQHF
NA TRBJ1-1 NA TRBV6-5 TGTGCCAGCAGTTACTTCCCAGGGTTAGAAGCTTTCTTT CASSYFPGLEAFF
NA TRBJ1-5 NA TRBV5-6 TGTGCCAGCAGCTTGGGAGGAGGGAATCAGCCCCAGCATTTT CASSLGGGNQPQHF
NA TRBJ1-2 NA TRBV5-1 TGCGCCAGCAGCCAAGACCCCAGCTCTTTCTATGGCTACACCTTC CASSQDPSSFYGYTF
NA TRBJ1-5 NA TRBV9 TGTGCCAGCAGCGTAGCAGGGACTGGCGATCAGCCCCAGCATTTT CASSVAGTGDQPQHF
NA TRBJ1-2 NA TRBV5-1 TGCGCCAGCAGCTTGGTAGCAGCGTCACGAGGCTACACCTTC CASSLVAASRGYTF
TRBD1 TRBJ1-3 NA TRBV27 TGTGCCAGCAGTACGACAAGACAGGGCCCTGGAAACACCATATATTTT CASSTTRQGPGNTIYF
NA TRBJ2-5 NA TRBV2 TGTGCCACACCCGGGGTCATCACAAATCCCCAAGAGACCCAGTACTTC CATPGVITNPQETQYF
NA TRBJ2-1 NA TRBV19 TGTGCCAGTAGTTGGGGAAATGAGCAGTTCTTC CASSWGNEQFF
NA TRBJ2-2 once TRBV7-6 TGTGCCAGCAGCTTAGCGGGAGCGGACGGGGAGCTGTTTTTT CASSLAGADGELFF
NA TRBJ1-2 NA TRBV9 TGTGCCAGCAGCGCCACACTCGGGTATGGCTACACCTTC CASSATLGYGYTF
NA TRBJ2-7 NA TRBV6-2/TRBV6-3 TGTGCCAGCAGTTACAGCTCCTACGAGCAGTACTTC CASSYSSYEQYF
TRBD1 TRBJ1-2 NA TRBV28 TGTGCCAGCAATATAGGACAGGGGTACTATGGCTACACCTTC CASNIGQGYYGYTF
TRBD1 TRBJ1-2 NA TRBV5-1 TGCGCCAGCAGCTGGGGACAGGGCTATGGCTACACCTTC CASSWGQGYGYTF
TRBD1 TRBJ1-2 NA TRBV13 TGTGCCAGCAGCTTAGGGGAGGACAGGGGGCTATACTATGGCTACACCTTC CASSLGEDRGLYYGYTF
NA TRBJ2-1 NA TRBV9 TGTGCCAGCAGCGTAGCAGGGCGCCTCTACAATGAGCAGTTCTTC CASSVAGRLYNEQFF
NA TRBJ2-2 NA TRBV9 TGTGCCAGCAGCTACAATTCAAAAAACAGGGTCGGGGCCACCGGGGAGCTGTTTTTT CASSYNSKNRVGATGELFF
NA TRBJ2-1 NA TRBV6-6 TGTGCCCTGGGCGGGCCTGGCGATGAGCAGTTCTTC CALGGPGDEQFF
TRBD1 TRBJ2-7 NA TRBV30 TGTGCCTGGGACACCGGGACAGTCGAGCAGTACTTC CAWDTGTVEQYF
NA TRBJ2-7 NA TRBV5-1 TGCGCCAGCAGCTTCGACAGATACGAGCAGTACTTC CASSFDRYEQYF
NA TRBJ2-7 NA TRBV28 TGTGCCAGCGGCGACAGCTCCTACGAGCAGTACTTC CASGDSSYEQYF
TRBD1 TRBJ1-6 NA TRBV5-6 TGTGCCACCAACGCAGGGGGAAATTCACCCCTCCACTTT CATNAGGNSPLHF
NA TRBJ2-7 NA TRBV30 TGTGCCTGGAGTGTACTTTTAGGGCCCGAGCAGTACTTC CAWSVLLGPEQYF
NA TRBJ2-5 NA TRBV27 TGTGCCAGCAGTCCTAGGGGGAGGGACCTACATTTCCAAGAGACCCAGTACTTC CASSPRGRDLHFQETQYF
NA TRBJ1-1 NA TRBV2 TGTGCCAGCAGCGAAAGGGGGAACACTGAAGCTTTCTTT CASSERGNTEAFF
NA TRBJ2-7 NA TRBV7-3 TGTGCCAGCAGCCCGACAGGTTCCTACGAGCAGTACTTC CASSPTGSYEQYF
NA TRBJ1-3 NA TRBV3-1/TRBV3-2 TGTGCCAGCAGCCAGAACCGGCCCTGGAGGGCTCCTGGAAACACCATATATTTT CASSQNRPWRAPGNTIYF
TRBD2 TRBJ2-3 large TRBV7-9 TGTGCCAGCAGCGGAAGCGGGGGGGCAGATACGCAGTATTTT CASSGSGGADTQYF
NA TRBJ1-1 few TRBV13 TGTGCCAGCAGCTTAGGTAGGGCCACTGAAGCTTTCTTT CASSLGRATEAFF
TRBD1 TRBJ2-2 few TRBV6-4 TGTGCCAGCAGTGACTCGGCAGGGGGCACCGGGGAGCTGTTTTTT CASSDSAGGTGELFF
TRBD1 TRBJ1-2 NA TRBV5-6 TGTGCCAGCAGCTGGGGGACAGGGGTTGGCTACACCTTC CASSWGTGVGYTF